This T cell receptor (beta chain) was profiled in a study of radiotherapy plus CTLA-4 blockade in lung cancer. For this clone: Its antigen is unknown.

In chemo-refractory metastatic non-small-cell lung cancer, patients got ipilimumab CTLA-4 blockade together with focal radiation. Assay: immunoSEQ multiplex PCR; the TCRdb copy retains only in-frame clones and omits some. The sample holds about 120,000 clones; approximately 84% are singletons and the top ten take approximately 5%. V shed 2 bases and J shed 3 bases, with 16 bases lying between them. Germline-derived CDR1 and CDR2 are LNHNV and YYDKDF (reference sequence). The CDR3 spans 16 residues. The study, taken as a whole, reports: Blood-borne expansion of tumor-derived TCR clones followed radiotherapy plus ipilimumab.

This sequence joins TRBV15 and TRBJ1-1; D is possibly TRBD1 (6 bases). Sequenced material: peripheral blood, taken from a patient treated with radiotherapy plus ipilimumab. The TCR originated in a human donor with non-small cell lung cancer who had a partial response to radiotherapy plus ipilimumab. The CDR3, as DNA: TGTGCCACCAGCAGACCCCGGACAGCGCAGGACACTGAAGCTTTCTTT. Translating gives CATSRPRTAQDTEAFF.